The 3 T cell receptor beta chains below come from one sample, sequenced in a study of blood T cell repertoires in COVID-19. Measured with immunoSEQ multiplex PCR; TCRdb has only the in-frame clones, and not every one. Of about 210,000 clones detected, about nine tenths appear once; the ten largest clones hold 4% to 5.5%. The sequencing sample was made of peripheral blood. These receptors all come from a woman aged 35 to 49 with acute or convalescent COVID-19.

The J gene is TRBJ1-1, the V gene TRBV9; D is unresolved. The CDR3 has 12 residues. Germline V lookup: CDR1 SGDLS, CDR2 YYNGEE. The V and J ends lost 0 bases and 8 bases respectively, with 8 bases between them. The CDR3 DNA is TGTGCCAGCAGCGTAGCTTCCGGGGAAGCTTTCTTT. Protein sequence: CASSVASGEAFF.

V is TRBV6-5 and J is TRBJ2-7; unclear D gene. Germline V gene sequence: CDR1 MNHEY, CDR2 SVGAGI. V was shortened by 2 bases and J by 7 bases, with 6 bases between the two germline ends. The CDR3 loop spans 11 amino acids. The chain's CDR3 is CASSYPKEQYV. CDR3 in DNA: TGTGCCAGCAGTTACCCTAAAGAGCAGTACGTC.

The chain links TRBV6-6 to TRBJ1-5; 8 bases match TRBD1. Looked up from germline, CDR1 is MNHNY and CDR2 is SVGAGI (reference sequence). This CDR3 is 15 amino acids long. V trimming: 6 bases; J trimming: 1 base; junction bases outside the gene matches: 5. CDR3: CASSRTGPSNQPQHF. Written as DNA, the CDR3 is TGTGCCAGCAGCCGGACAGGGCCCAGCAATCAGCCCCAGCATTTT.